This T cell receptor (beta chain) is drawn from a study of identical twins. MiXCR, run by TCRdb on the 5' RACE reads, gives a single entry per CDR3 protein. The data hold more than 600,000 distinct CDR3 sequences, with 15% to 20% observed a single time. This CDR3 region has 15 residues. The germline CDR1 and CDR2 sequences are MNHNS and SASEGT. V shed 5 bases and J 8 bases; nucleotides not matched to a gene: 9. Whole-study findings and limits: Models underpredicted monozygotic twin sharing of out-of-frame TCR alpha. Researchers reported excess low generation probability among twin-shared out-of-frame alpha sequences.

Turning to this clonotype: Its antigen is unknown.

This same sample was also part of a study on T cells expressing NK-cell markers.

Sequencing input: PBMCs. The TCR originated in a woman aged 18-29 years in good health. The genes are TRBV6-1 and TRBJ2-1; 10 positions match TRBD2. CDR3 coding DNA: TGTGCCAGCAGTCAACCGGGACTAGCGTGGTATGAGCAGTTCTTC. Translating it yields CASSQPGLAWYEQFF.